This T cell receptor beta chain was sequenced in a study of T cell repertoires in aging, cancer and after chemotherapy. Study at large: Healthy donor repertoires were recorded over several months to years and showed clear clonal overlap.

Rearranged V-D-J TRB sequences were amplified with a mixed TRB-A/B primer pool. One entry per CDR3 protein results from TCRdb running MiXCR on the multiplex PCR reads. The sample shows approximately 10,000 distinct CDR3 sequences, around 35% of them seen only once. TCR beta rearrangements were amplified from peripheral blood genomic DNA. The TCR comes from a human donor in good health. The specimen sequenced was blood.

In DNA, the CDR3 is TGTGCCAGTAGCCGGATGGACCACCCAAAACTGTTTTTT. Its translation: CASSRMDHPKLFF. J is TRBJ1-4 and V is TRBV19; no clear D gene. The germline gives CDR1 LNHDA, CDR2 SQIVND (reference sequence). The CDR3 consists of 13 residues. V was pared by 6 bases and J by 10 bases, with 15 bases between.